The sequence of this T cell receptor beta chain was determined in a study of T-cell memory formation after mild COVID-19 (dated by TCRdb to about 2021). About the study as a whole: Most TCR sequence clusters were specific to one of the two donors. Two young, previously healthy adult volunteers made up the cohort, one male and one female. Longitudinal TCRalpha and TCRbeta repertoire sequencing tracked T-cell clones expanding and contracting after mild COVID-19 in two donors. Study-wide findings and limitations: The study covered only a couple of mild cases, and larger cohorts including severe cases with pre-infection samples were considered necessary. Clones contracting from day 15 to 85 had balanced CD4/CD8 phenotypes, while a second wave expanding from day 15 to 37 was biased towards CD4+. The detection of some responding clones in pre-infection memory suggests that pre-existing cross-reactive memory T cells joined the SARS-CoV-2 response. Contracting CD4+ clones turned up mainly in the CM and EM memory subsets, whereas EMRA was where CD8+ clones were enriched. SARS-CoV-2 specificity of the second-wave clones peaking on day 37 was not confirmed.

This clonotype was counted a few times. Its cognate antigen has yet to be identified. No base qualities exist here, and no much larger clone lies one base off it. Sequencing instrument: Illumina NovaSeq 6000. TCRalpha and TCRbeta cDNA libraries were built by 5'RACE with constant-segment primers, adding sample barcodes and unique molecular identifiers. RNA was extracted from every sample with Trizol reagent. Library amplification was performed in two PCR steps, and a second sample barcode and Illumina TruSeq adapters were introduced in the second step. Sequencing of the libraries was done on an Illumina NovaSeq, producing 2 x 150 bp paired-end reads. Per the authors' processing: With migec v1.2.7, reads were demultiplexed and then collapsed into UMI-guided consensus sequences. Using mixcr v2.1.11, UMI consensuses were aligned to TRA and TRB V and J templates and then assembled into clonotypes. A clonotype was counted as expanded or contracted only if both edgeR and NoisET called the change significant, with noise models trained on biological replicates. For edgeR calls, the cutoffs were a false discovery rate-adjusted p below 0.01 and a log2 fold-change threshold of 1. As an exploratory analysis of dynamics, max-normalized trajectories of the 1000 most abundant clonotypes were examined by PCA with hierarchical clustering. Each responding clone was given a CD4 or CD8 phenotype based on the CD4+ and CD8+ repertoires, which had been sequenced separately. In-frame beta chains were kept once TCRdb had trimmed the public reads at Q25 with fastp and called clones with MiXCR. For every CDR3 protein sequence, its rows merge into one entry that carries the most common genes and DNA. The V and J calls and clone size are TCRdb's, not the authors'. The sample table contains over 120,000 distinct CDR3 sequences; only one count was recorded for under 30% of them. The biggest ten clones account for less than 25% of the sample.

Ficoll-Paque density gradient centrifugation was used to isolate PBMCs. This TCR was sampled from an adult woman who had mild COVID-19 (a few samples of this study predate the infection). The sample titles of this study are shuffled in the database, so cell type and time point are left out; the donor was told from shared clones. Sequenced material: PBMCs or a T cell subset sorted from them (not recorded which).

At the DNA level, the sequence is TGCAGCGTTTCATGGGGGACCGAGCCCTACGAGCAGTACTTC. Its protein reads: CSVSWGTEPYEQYF. This chain is built from TRBV29-1 and TRBJ2-7; the D gene cannot be resolved beyond TRBD1 or TRBD2, each matching 5 bases. Deletion took 5 bases off V and 2 bases off J, with a span of 16 bases between the germline ends. Reading from cysteine to phenylalanine, the CDR3 counts 14 amino acids. Kept here is only the CDR3 DNA, which spans 42 bases and is read in frame from base 1. As encoded in the germline V gene, CDR1 is SQVTM while CDR2 is ANQGSEA.